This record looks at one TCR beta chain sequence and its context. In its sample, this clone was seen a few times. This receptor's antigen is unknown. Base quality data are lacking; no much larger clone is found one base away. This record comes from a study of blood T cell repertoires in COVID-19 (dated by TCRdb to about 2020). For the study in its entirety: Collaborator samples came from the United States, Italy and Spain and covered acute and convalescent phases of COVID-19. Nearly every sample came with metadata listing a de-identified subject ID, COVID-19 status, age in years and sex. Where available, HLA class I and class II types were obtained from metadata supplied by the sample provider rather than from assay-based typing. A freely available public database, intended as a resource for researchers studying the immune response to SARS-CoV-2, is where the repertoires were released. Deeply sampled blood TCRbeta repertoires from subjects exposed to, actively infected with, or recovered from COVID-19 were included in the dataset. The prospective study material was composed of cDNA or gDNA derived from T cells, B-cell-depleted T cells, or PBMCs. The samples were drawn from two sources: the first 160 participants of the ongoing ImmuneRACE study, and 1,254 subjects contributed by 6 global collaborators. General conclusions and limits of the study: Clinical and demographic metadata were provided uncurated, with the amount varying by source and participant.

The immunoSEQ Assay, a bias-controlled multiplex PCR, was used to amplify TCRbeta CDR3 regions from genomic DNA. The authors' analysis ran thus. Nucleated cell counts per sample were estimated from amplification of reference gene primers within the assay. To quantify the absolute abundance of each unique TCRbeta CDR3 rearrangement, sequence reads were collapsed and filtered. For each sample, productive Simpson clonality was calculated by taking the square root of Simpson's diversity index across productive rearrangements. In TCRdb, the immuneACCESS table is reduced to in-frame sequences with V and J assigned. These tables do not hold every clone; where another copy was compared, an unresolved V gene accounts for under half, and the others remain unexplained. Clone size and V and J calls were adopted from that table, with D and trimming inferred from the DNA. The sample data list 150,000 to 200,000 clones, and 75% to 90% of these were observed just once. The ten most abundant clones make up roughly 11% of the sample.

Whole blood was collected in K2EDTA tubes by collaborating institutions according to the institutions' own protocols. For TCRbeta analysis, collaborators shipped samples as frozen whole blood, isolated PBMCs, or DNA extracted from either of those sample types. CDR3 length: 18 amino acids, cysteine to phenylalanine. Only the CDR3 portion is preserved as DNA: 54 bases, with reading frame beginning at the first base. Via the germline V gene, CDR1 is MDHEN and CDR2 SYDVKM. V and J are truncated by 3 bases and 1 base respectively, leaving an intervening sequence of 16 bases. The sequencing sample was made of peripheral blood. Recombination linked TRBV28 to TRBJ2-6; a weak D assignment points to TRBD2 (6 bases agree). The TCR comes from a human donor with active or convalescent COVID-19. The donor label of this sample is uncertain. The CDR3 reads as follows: CASSFTGRARSGANVLTF. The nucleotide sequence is TGTGCCAGCAGTTTTACCGGGAGAGCGCGGTCTGGGGCCAACGTCCTGACTTTC. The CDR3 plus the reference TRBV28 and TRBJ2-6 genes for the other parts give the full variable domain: DVKVTQSSRYLVKRTGEKVFLECVQDMDHENMFWYRQDPGLGLRLIYFSYDVKMKEKGDIPEGYSVSREKKERFSLILESASTNQTSMYLCASSFTGRARSGANVLTFGAGSRLTVL.